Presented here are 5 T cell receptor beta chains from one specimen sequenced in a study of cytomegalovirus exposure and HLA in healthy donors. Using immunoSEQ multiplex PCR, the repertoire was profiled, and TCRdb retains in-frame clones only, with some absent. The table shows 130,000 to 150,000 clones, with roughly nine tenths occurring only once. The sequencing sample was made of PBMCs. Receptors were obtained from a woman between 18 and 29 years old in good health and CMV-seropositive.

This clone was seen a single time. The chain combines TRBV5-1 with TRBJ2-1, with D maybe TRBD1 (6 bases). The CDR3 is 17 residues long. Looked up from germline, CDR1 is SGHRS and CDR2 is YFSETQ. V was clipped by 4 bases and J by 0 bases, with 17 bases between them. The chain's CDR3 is CASSPNRAPGSYNEQFF. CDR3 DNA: TGCGCCAGCAGCCCTAACAGGGCCCCGGGCTCCTACAATGAGCAGTTCTTC.

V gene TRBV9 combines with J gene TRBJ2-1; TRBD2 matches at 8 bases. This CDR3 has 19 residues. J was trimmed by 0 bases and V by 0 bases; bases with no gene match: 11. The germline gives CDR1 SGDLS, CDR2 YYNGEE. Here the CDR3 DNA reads TGTGCCAGCAGCGTAGAGGGCGGGGGGCCCCAGAGCTCCTACAATGAGCAGTTCTTC. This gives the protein CASSVEGGGPQSSYNEQFF.

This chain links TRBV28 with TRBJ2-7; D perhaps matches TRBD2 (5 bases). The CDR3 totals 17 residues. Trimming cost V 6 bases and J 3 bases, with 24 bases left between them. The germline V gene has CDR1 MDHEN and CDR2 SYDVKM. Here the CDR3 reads CASSFDRRFLGIYEQYF. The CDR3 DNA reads TGTGCCAGCAGCTTTGACCGCCGTTTCCTCGGGATCTACGAGCAGTACTTC.

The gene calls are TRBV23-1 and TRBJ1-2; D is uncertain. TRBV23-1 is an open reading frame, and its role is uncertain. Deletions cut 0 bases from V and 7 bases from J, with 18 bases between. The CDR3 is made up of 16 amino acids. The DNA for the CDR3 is TGCGCCAGCAGTCAATCGGAGAAAGGAGGCGGGAGTGGCTACACCTTC. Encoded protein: CASSQSEKGGGSGYTF.

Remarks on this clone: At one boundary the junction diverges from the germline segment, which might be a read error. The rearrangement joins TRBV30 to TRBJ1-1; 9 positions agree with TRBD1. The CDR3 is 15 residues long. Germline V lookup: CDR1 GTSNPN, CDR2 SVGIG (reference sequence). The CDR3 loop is CAWSSGQGMKTEAFF. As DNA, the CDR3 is TGTGCCTGGAGTTCGGGACAGGGCATGAAGACTGAAGCTTTCTTT.